This T cell receptor beta chain was identified in a study of cytomegalovirus exposure and HLA in healthy donors. Note on this clone: Its specificity is unknown.

Primers included in the PCR were 60 Vbeta and 13 Jbeta primers. Clones were read by immunoSEQ multiplex PCR, and TCRdb kept only the in-frame ones, dropping some. Among under 150,000 clones listed, 67% were seen once. Germline loops: CDR1 DFQATT, CDR2 SNEGSKA (reference sequence). This CDR3 comprises 11 residues. V gave up 1 base and J gave up 6 bases, with 6 bases separating them. Study results and limitations: Within a later analysis, the majority of CMV-associated TCR beta chains appeared HLA-restricted. In a later analysis, HLA-associated TCR beta chains were more clonally expanded than equally common others. For cytomegalovirus status, the classifier reportedly gave diagnoses with high specificity and sensitivity.

V and J are TRBV20-1 and TRBJ1-2; D gene unclear. The clonotype originates from a man aged 18 to 29 in good health and CMV-seropositive. The sample was PBMCs. CDR3 bases: TGCAGTGCTAGAGCCGCAGATGGCTACACCTTC. Amino acid sequence: CSARAADGYTF.